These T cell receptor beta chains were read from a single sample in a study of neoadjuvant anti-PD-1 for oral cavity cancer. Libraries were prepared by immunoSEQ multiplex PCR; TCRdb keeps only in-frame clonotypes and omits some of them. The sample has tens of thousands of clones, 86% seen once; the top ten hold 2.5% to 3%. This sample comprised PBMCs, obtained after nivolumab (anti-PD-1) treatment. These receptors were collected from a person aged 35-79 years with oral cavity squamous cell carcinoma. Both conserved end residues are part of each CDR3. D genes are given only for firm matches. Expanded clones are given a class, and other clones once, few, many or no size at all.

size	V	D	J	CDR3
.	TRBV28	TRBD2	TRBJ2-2	CASSLVLGREITGELFF
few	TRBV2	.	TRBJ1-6	CASSESPRGASSYNSPLHF
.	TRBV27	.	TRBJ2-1	CASSLSSGAEIYNEQFF
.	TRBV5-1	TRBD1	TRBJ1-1	CASSMSPQDRGGSEAFF
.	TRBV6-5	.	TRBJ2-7	CASSYSSRVGNEQYF
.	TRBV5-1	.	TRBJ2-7	CASSPHRPLYHEQYF
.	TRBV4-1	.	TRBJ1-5	CASSRTRGASNQPQHF
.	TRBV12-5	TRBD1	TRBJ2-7	CASGLVGQGTHEQYF
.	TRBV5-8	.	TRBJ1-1	CASRWGRSAFF
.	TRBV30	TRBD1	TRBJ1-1	CAWSYTGGTEAFF
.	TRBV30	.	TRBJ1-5	CAWTNGGQPQHF
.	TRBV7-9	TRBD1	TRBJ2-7	CASSQIVSGTGLPYEQYF
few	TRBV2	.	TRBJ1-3	CASSAQGPPSGNTIYF
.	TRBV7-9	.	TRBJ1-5	CASTPSGDQPQHF
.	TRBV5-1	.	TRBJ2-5	CASSFGDPETQYF
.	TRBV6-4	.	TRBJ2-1	CASSDSLRANEQFF
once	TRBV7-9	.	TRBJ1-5	CASSFGADGFSPQHF
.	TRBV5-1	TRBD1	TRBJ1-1	CASKREQGATEAFF
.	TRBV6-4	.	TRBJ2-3	CASSVLGEDTQYF
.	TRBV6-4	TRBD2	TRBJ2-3	CASSEAGGGTDTQYF
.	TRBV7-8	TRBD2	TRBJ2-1	CASRPRRTSGRGEQFF
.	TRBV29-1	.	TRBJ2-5	CSVEDLGTQYF
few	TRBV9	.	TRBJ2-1	CASSVSGYNEQFF